This entry features one T cell receptor (beta chain) sequence. The data originate from a study of blood T cell repertoires in COVID-19. Overall study: Whether acute or convalescent, the COVID-19 samples came from the United States, Italy and Spain.

Generated by immunoSEQ multiplex PCR, the TCRdb table keeps only in-frame clones and is missing some. Of roughly 170,000 clones detected, around 86% appear once; the ten largest clones hold about 2.6%. CDR1 SGDLS and CDR2 YYNGEE come from the germline V gene. Trimming pared 0 bases from V and 0 bases from J, leaving 7 bases between. The CDR3 has 15 residues. The sequence derives from a man between 40 and 49 years old with active or convalescent COVID-19. The chain combines TRBV9 with TRBJ1-3; D might be TRBD1 (5 bases). Sequencing was carried out using peripheral blood. The CDR3 protein is CASSVGTPSGNTIYF. CDR3 in DNA: TGTGCCAGCAGCGTAGGGACACCCTCTGGAAACACCATATATTTT.